Listed below are T cell receptor beta chains from one sample, sequenced in a study of early T cells in non-severe SARS-CoV-2 infection. TCRdb analysed the 5' RACE reads with MiXCR anew, one entry per CDR3 protein. The repertoire consists of about 45,000 distinct CDR3 sequences, with roughly 10% occurring once and the leading ten covering 20% to 25%. The sample comprised whole blood. The receptors derive from an adult who was a healthcare worker with PCR-confirmed SARS-CoV-2 infection or an uninfected control (not recorded which). Both conserved end residues are part of each CDR3. The D gene is left open where the match is weak. Some rows have no size entry. The others give once, few or many, or a class for an expanded clone.

j_call v_call clone_size d_call cdr3_aa cdr3_nt
TRBJ2-5 TRBV7-7 few TRBD2 CASSLGLAGGARTQYF TGTGCTAGCAGCCTCGGACTAGCGGGAGGGGCAAGGACCCAGTACTTC
TRBJ1-5 TRBV4-1 . . CASSQDMASNQPQHF TGCGCCAGCAGCCAAGACATGGCGAGCAATCAGCCCCAGCATTTT
TRBJ1-4 TRBV29-1 many TRBD1 CSAGQGAEKLFF TGCAGCGCCGGACAGGGGGCCGAAAAACTGTTTTTT
TRBJ2-1 TRBV11-2 many TRBD2 CASSLEASGRAWQFF TGTGCCAGCAGCTTAGAGGCTAGCGGGAGGGCCTGGCAGTTCTTC
TRBJ2-3 TRBV27 many . CASSLSSTDTQYF TGTGCCAGCAGTTTGAGTAGCACAGATACGCAGTATTTT
TRBJ2-5 TRBV4-3 few . CASSQKQGQETQYF TGCGCCAGCAGCCAAAAACAGGGACAAGAGACCCAGTACTTC
TRBJ2-2 TRBV6-6 many . CAARAVTNTGELFF TGTGCCGCCCGGGCGGTTACGAACACCGGGGAGCTGTTTTTT
TRBJ1-1 TRBV29-1 many TRBD1 CSVPRTGMTEAFF TGCAGCGTACCCCGGACAGGGATGACTGAAGCTTTCTTT
TRBJ2-1 TRBV7-7 many . CASSARDFDEQFF TGTGCTAGCAGCGCCAGGGACTTCGATGAGCAGTTCTTC
TRBJ2-1 TRBV29-1 medium-sized TRBD1 CSGDRDSYNEQFF TGCAGCGGGGACAGGGACTCCTACAATGAGCAGTTCTTC
TRBJ2-5 TRBV2 . TRBD1 CASKSGTGIWETQYF TGTGCCAGCAAGTCCGGGACAGGGATTTGGGAGACCCAGTACTTC
TRBJ2-1 TRBV6-2/TRBV6-3 . TRBD1 CASNYPGDSPEPSYNEQFF TGTGCCAGCAACTACCCTGGGGACAGCCCTGAACCTTCCTACAATGAGCAGTTCTTC
TRBJ1-6 TRBV5-1 many . CASSLSYGSPLHF TGCGCCAGCAGCCTCAGTTACGGTTCACCCCTCCACTTT
TRBJ2-2 TRBV20-1 . . CSARGQVDSWNTGELFF TGCAGTGCTAGAGGGCAAGTCGATTCGTGGAACACCGGGGAGCTGTTTTTT
TRBJ2-2 TRBV29-1 . . CSVVDSLNTGELFF TGCAGCGTCGTTGACAGCCTCAACACCGGGGAGCTGTTTTTT
TRBJ2-7 TRBV28 . TRBD2 CASSLRGLAGAYEQYF TGTGCCAGCAGTTTAAGGGGGCTAGCGGGAGCCTACGAGCAGTACTTC
TRBJ1-4 TRBV28 many . CASSPGGGSEKLFF TGTGCCAGCAGTCCCGGAGGGGGGAGTGAAAAACTGTTTTTT
TRBJ1-5 TRBV10-2 . . CASTKGRNSNQPQHF TGCGCCAGCACCAAGGGCAGGAATAGCAATCAGCCCCAGCATTTT
TRBJ1-1 TRBV28 many . CASSPENTEAFF TGTGCCAGCAGTCCAGAGAACACTGAAGCTTTCTTT
TRBJ2-3 TRBV28 many . CASSFSGVDTQYF TGTGCCAGCAGTTTTTCCGGGGTGGATACGCAGTATTTT
TRBJ2-2 TRBV18 . TRBD1 CASSPPDREDTGELFF TGTGCCAGCTCACCACCGGACAGGGAGGACACCGGGGAGCTGTTTTTT
TRBJ1-1 TRBV12-5 many . CASGPRPGQLRF TGTGCTAGTGGTCCACGTCCCGGACAGCTCCGATTT